Listed here are 20 T cell receptor beta chains from one sample, sequenced in a study of beta chain features in type 1 diabetes (dated by TCRdb to 2016 to 2019). The library was obtained by the immunoSEQ multiplex PCR assay. The High Capacity cDNA Reverse Transcription Kit was used to reverse transcribe all of the isolated RNA, meaning that expressed TCRB transcripts were what got sequenced. TCRdb obtained this table from immuneACCESS and retained in-frame rearrangements with V and J assigned. These tables miss some clones; where compared with another copy, unresolved V genes account for less than half of the shortfall, and the remainder is unexplained. This sample has under 250,000 clones in its table, and 25% to 30% of those were observed once. Roughly 4% of the sample is held by the ten biggest clonotypes. The sample comprised central memory CD4+ T cells from blood. The receptors here all came from a man aged 25-45 years in good health.

The rearrangement joins TRBV27 to TRBJ2-7; 8 nucleotides match TRBD1. The CDR3 covers 12 residues. In germline, CDR1 is MNHEY, CDR2 SMNVEV (reference sequence). The V gene end was trimmed by 8 bases and the J gene end by 2 bases; junction bases not matched to a gene: 2. The CDR3 DNA is TGTGCCAGCGAGGGACAGGCCTACGAGCAGTACTTC. This sequence encodes CASEGQAYEQYF.

This clone was seen ten or more times. The V gene is TRBV13, the J gene TRBJ1-5; 9 bases are shared with TRBD1. The CDR3 is 15 residues long. The trim removed 0 bases at V and 8 bases at J, leaving 5 bases unmatched. Germline V gene sequence: CDR1 PRHDT, CDR2 FYEKMQ (reference sequence). Written as DNA, the CDR3 is TGTGCCAGCAGCTTAGGACAGGGGGCTCGTGAGCCCCAGCATTTT. The encoded protein is CASSLGQGAREPQHF.

The V and J genes are TRBV5-1 and TRBJ2-5; TRBD2 might be the D (6 bases). This CDR3 spans 12 amino acids. From germline, CDR1 is SGHRS and CDR2 YFSETQ. Trimming left V 3 bases short and J 11 bases short, with 14 bases between. The CDR3 is CASSSPSGEQYF. DNA of the CDR3: TGCGCCAGCAGCTCACCGTCGGGGGAGCAGTACTTC.

The CDR3 coding sequence is TGTGCCAGCAGCTTGTGGGGACATGAGCAGTTCTTC. Protein sequence: CASSLWGHEQFF. This chain joins TRBV5-6 and TRBJ2-1; D tentatively fits TRBD1 or TRBD2 (5 bases each). Germline V gene sequence: CDR1 SGHDT, CDR2 YYEEEE. With 1 base removed from V and 8 bases from J, the gap between germline ends came to 7 bases. This CDR3 spans 12 amino acids.

This clone was counted at least ten times. The V and J genes are TRBV25-1 and TRBJ2-3; D is ambiguous. The CDR3 spans 14 residues. CDR1 MGHDK and CDR2 SYGVNS come from the germline V gene. V lost 4 bases, J lost 4 bases, and 12 bases lay in between. DNA for the CDR3: TGTGCCAGCAGTGTCTCACACATGTCAGATACGCAGTATTTT. Its protein product is CASSVSHMSDTQYF.

V is TRBV19 and J is TRBJ2-5; maybe TRBD2 (6 bases). The CDR3 runs 15 residues. V was clipped by 3 bases and J by 1 base, with 12 bases between them. Germline V gene data show CDR1 as LNHDA and CDR2 as SQIVND (reference sequence). The CDR3 loop is CASSIGGTVQETQYF. The CDR3, as DNA: TGTGCCAGTAGTATTGGCGGGACTGTCCAAGAGACCCAGTACTTC.

The chain links TRBV28 to TRBJ1-2; no clear D gene. Between the trimmed V and J ends, which lost 3 bases and 11 bases, there was a span of 13 bases. This CDR3 is built from 12 residues. The germline CDR1 and CDR2 sequences are MDHEN and SYDVKM. This CDR3 reads CASSLSSRRYTF. The CDR3 nucleotides are TGTGCCAGCAGTTTGTCCAGTCGGCGTTACACCTTC.

The chain links TRBV28 to TRBJ2-7, with TRBD1 matching 11 bases. Per germline, CDR1 MDHEN and CDR2 SYDVKM. With 6 bases clipped from V and 1 base from J, the junction kept 14 bases outside the gene matches. The CDR3 runs to 18 residues. In DNA, the CDR3 is TGTGCCAGCAGCCCTCCCCCGGGTGGGACAGGGGGATCCTACGAGCAGTACTTC. Protein: CASSPPPGGTGGSYEQYF. Complete variable domain (other parts from reference TRBV28 and TRBJ2-7): DVKVTQSSRYLVKRTGEKVFLECVQDMDHENMFWYRQDPGLGLRLIYFSYDVKMKEKGDIPEGYSVSREKKERFSLILESASTNQTSMYLCASSPPPGGTGGSYEQYFGPGTRLTVT.

The rearrangement uses TRBV5-1 and TRBJ2-6; D is ambiguous. V was trimmed by 2 bases and J by 0 bases, leaving 9 bases between them. CDR3 length: 16 amino acids. The V gene's germline CDR1 is SGHRS and CDR2 YFSETQ. In nucleotides, the CDR3 is TGCGCCAGCAGCTTAAGAAGCGTCTCTGGGGCCAACGTCCTGACTTTC. Its protein is CASSLRSVSGANVLTF.

This chain joins TRBV19 and TRBJ1-5, with unresolved D. Per germline, CDR1 LNHDA and CDR2 SQIVND (reference sequence). This CDR3 contains 12 residues. V was cut by 8 bases and J by 4 bases, with 9 bases left in between. The CDR3 spells CASRTKNQPQHF. CDR3 in DNA: TGTGCCAGTCGTACCAAGAATCAGCCCCAGCATTTT. The full variable domain, rest sourced from reference TRBV19 and TRBJ1-5, is DGGITQSPKYLFRKEGQNVTLSCEQNLNHDAMYWYRQDPGQGLRLIYYSQIVNDFQKGDIAEGYSVSREKKESFPLTVTSAQKNPTAFYLCASRTKNQPQHFGDGTRLSIL.

The CDR3 DNA is TGTGCCAGCAGCTCCCGGACCCCAGAGCAGTTCTTC. Its protein product is CASSSRTPEQFF. The gene calls are TRBV7-6 and TRBJ2-1; no firm D call. This CDR3 has 12 residues. CDR1 is SGHVS and CDR2 is FNYEAQ in the germline V gene. Trimming pared 4 bases from V and 10 bases from J, leaving 11 bases between.

This clone was counted a few times. The chain uses TRBV9 and TRBJ2-5, with D possibly TRBD2 on 5 matching bases. Germline V gene lookup returns CDR1 SGDLS and CDR2 YYNGEE. V lost 1 base, J lost 0 bases, and 13 bases lay in between. The CDR3 extends over 16 amino acids. In DNA, the CDR3 is TGTGCCAGCAGCGTATCTGCGGGCCTGGACCAAGAGACCCAGTACTTC. Protein product: CASSVSAGLDQETQYF.

Remarks on this clone: The same CDR3 is also encoded by other DNA sequences in this sample. The chain carries TRBV10-2 and TRBJ2-5; weak D call: TRBD1 (6 bases). The germline V and J ends were trimmed by 0 bases and 5 bases, with 10 bases remaining between them. The CDR3 length is 14 residues. Germline V CDR1 and CDR2: WSHSY, SAAADI. In DNA form, the CDR3 reads TGCGCCAGCAGTGAGTCGGCTAGGGGGGAGACCCAGTACTTC. Residues: CASSESARGETQYF.

In this sample, this clone turned up a few times. The chain recombines TRBV4-3 with TRBJ2-1, with a tentative D call TRBD2 (6 bases). CDR3 size: 14 residues. Germline CDR1 is LGHNA and CDR2 is YSLEER. Trimming removed 0 bases from V and 6 bases from J, with 9 bases in between. CDR3: CASSQEYGGNEQFF. CDR3 DNA: TGCGCCAGCAGCCAAGAGTACGGGGGCAATGAGCAGTTCTTC.

The chain recombines TRBV2 with TRBJ2-1; no firm D call. Per the germline V gene, CDR1 is SNHLY and CDR2 is FYNNEI. The CDR3 is made up of 15 amino acids. Trimming took 2 bases from V and 4 from J, leaving 12 bases between them. The CDR3 nucleotides are TGTGCCAGCAGTGAACTCGCAGGCCTATACAATGAGCAGTTCTTC. Translating it yields CASSELAGLYNEQFF.

The J gene is TRBJ2-6, the V gene TRBV28; the D is unclear. Germline V gene sequence: CDR1 MDHEN, CDR2 SYDVKM. The ends were cut back, 10 bases at V and 0 bases at J, with 10 bases in the middle. The CDR3 is made up of 14 amino acids. The CDR3 DNA follows: TGTGCCACTATTGACACCTCTGGGGCCAACGTCCTGACTTTC. It is translated as CATIDTSGANVLTF.

The rearrangement uses TRBV10-3 and TRBJ2-7, with a possible D match to TRBD2 (5 bases). The CDR3 runs 14 residues. Germline CDR1 ENHRY, CDR2 SYGVKD. V lost 3 bases, J lost 0 bases, and 9 bases lay in between. The CDR3 loop reads CAISDFGSSYEQYF. CDR3 coding DNA: TGTGCCATCAGTGATTTTGGGAGCTCCTACGAGCAGTACTTC.

There are a few counts of this clone. The chain uses TRBV5-1 and TRBJ1-5; 8 bases are a match to TRBD1. V lost 3 bases to trimming and J lost 4 bases; unmatched junction nucleotides: 3. The CDR3 loop spans 14 amino acids. Looked up from germline, CDR1 is SGHRS and CDR2 is YFSETQ. The DNA of the CDR3 is TGCGCCAGCAGCTCGGGACAGGAAAATCAGCCCCAGCATTTT. Translated, it gives CASSSGQENQPQHF.

J is TRBJ1-4 and V is TRBV29-1; D remains ambiguous. Per germline, CDR1 SQVTM and CDR2 ANQGSEA. This CDR3 region has 13 residues. The germline V and J ends were trimmed by 4 bases and 3 bases, with 9 bases remaining between them. CDR3 coding DNA: TGCAGCGTTGTGTCCCCTTCTAATGAAAAACTGTTTTTT. It translates to CSVVSPSNEKLFF.

This CDR3 is CASSQDARSETQYF. The CDR3 coding sequence is TGCGCCAGCAGCCAAGATGCGCGGTCAGAGACCCAGTACTTC. This rearrangement joins TRBV4-3 to TRBJ2-5, with D unclear. Germline CDR1 reads LGHNA; CDR2 reads YSLEER. The CDR3 sequence is 14 residues long. The ends were cut back, 0 bases at V and 4 bases at J, with 9 bases in the middle.